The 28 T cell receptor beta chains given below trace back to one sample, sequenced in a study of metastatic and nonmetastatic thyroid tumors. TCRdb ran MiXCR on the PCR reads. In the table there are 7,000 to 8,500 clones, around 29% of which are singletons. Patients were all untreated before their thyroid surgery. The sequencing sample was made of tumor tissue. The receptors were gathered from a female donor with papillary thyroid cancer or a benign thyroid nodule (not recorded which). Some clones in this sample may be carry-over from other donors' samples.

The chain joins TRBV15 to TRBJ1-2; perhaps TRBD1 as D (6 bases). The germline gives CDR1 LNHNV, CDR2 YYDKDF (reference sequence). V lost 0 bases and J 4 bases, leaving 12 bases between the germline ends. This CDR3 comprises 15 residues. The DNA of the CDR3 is TGTGCCACCAGCAGAGATAATGGGGGCCCCTATGGCTACACCTTC. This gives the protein CATSRDNGGPYGYTF.

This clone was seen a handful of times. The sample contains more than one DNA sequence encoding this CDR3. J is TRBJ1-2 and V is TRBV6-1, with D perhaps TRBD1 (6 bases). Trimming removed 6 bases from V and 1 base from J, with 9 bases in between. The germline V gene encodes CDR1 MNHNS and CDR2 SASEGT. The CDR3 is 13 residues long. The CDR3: CASRTGFNYGYTF. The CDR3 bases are TGTGCCAGCAGGACAGGTTTTAACTATGGCTACACCTTC.

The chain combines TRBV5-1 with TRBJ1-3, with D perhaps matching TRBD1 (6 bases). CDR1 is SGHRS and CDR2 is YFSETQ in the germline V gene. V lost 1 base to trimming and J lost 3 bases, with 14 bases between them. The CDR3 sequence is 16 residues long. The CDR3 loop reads CASSLTGLRDGNTIYF. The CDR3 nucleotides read TGCGCCAGCAGCTTGACAGGGCTGAGAGATGGAAACACCATATATTTT.

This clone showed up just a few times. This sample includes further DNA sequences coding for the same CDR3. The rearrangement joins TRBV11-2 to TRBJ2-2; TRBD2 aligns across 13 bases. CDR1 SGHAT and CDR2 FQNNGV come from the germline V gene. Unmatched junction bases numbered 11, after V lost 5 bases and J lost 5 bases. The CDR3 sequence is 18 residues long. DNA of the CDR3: TGTGCCAGCAGCCCTTGGGGCCCGGGACTAGCGGGGACCGGGGAGCTGTTTTTT. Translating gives CASSPWGPGLAGTGELFF.

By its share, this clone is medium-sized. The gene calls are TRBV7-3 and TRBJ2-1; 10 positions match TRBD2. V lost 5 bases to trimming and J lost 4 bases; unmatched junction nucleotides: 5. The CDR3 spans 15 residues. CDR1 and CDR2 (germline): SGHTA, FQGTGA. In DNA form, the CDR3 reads TGTGCCAGCAGCGTACTAGCGGGGACATACAATGAGCAGTTCTTC. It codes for CASSVLAGTYNEQFF.

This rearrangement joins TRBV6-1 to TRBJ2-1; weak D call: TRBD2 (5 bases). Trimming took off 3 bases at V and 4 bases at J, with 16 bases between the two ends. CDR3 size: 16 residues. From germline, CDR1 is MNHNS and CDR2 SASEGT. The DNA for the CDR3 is TGTGCCAGCAGTGAGTTCGTCGGGAACCGATACAATGAGCAGTTCTTC. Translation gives CASSEFVGNRYNEQFF.

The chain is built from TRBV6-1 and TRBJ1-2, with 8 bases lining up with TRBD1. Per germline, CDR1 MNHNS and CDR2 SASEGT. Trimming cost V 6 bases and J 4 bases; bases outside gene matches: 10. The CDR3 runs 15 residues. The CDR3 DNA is TGTGCCAGCAGGGACCGGGACAGGCACTTCTATGGCTACACCTTC. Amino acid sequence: CASRDRDRHFYGYTF.

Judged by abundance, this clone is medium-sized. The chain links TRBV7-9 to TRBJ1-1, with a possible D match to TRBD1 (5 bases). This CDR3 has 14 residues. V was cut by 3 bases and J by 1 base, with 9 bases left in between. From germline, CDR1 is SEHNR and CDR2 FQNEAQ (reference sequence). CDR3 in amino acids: CASSFQGKNTEAFF. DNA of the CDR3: TGTGCCAGCAGCTTTCAGGGTAAGAACACTGAAGCTTTCTTT.

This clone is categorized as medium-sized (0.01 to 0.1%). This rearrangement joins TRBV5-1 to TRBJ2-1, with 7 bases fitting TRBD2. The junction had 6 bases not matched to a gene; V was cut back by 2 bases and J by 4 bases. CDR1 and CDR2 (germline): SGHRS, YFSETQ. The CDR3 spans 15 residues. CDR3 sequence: CASSLEGAGYNEQFF. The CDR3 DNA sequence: TGCGCCAGCAGCTTAGAGGGAGCGGGGTACAATGAGCAGTTCTTC.

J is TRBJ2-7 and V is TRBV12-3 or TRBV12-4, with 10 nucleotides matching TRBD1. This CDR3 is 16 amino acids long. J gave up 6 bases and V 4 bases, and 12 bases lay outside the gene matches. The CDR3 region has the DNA TGTGCCAGCAGTTACTCGATTACGAGACAGGGGGCCGAGCAGTACTTC. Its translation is CASSYSITRQGAEQYF.

CDR3 bases: TGTGCCAGCAGCCAAGTTCAGGGGGCGGGGGAGCAGTACTTC. It yields the protein CASSQVQGAGEQYF. This chain connects TRBV3-1 to TRBJ2-7; 8 bases map to TRBD1. Germline V gene data show CDR1 as LGHDT and CDR2 as YNNKEL (reference sequence). CDR3 size: 14 residues. The V segment lost 1 base and the J segment 7 bases; nucleotides outside the gene matches: 6.

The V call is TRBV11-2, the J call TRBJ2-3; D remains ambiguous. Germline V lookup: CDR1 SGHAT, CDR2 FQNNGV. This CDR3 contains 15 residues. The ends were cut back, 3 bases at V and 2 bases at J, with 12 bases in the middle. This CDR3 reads CASSFFAGYTDTQYF. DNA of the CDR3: TGTGCCAGCAGCTTTTTTGCTGGATACACAGATACGCAGTATTTT. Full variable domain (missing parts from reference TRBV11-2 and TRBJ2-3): EAGVAQSPRYKIIEKRQSVAFWCNPISGHATLYWYQQILGQGPKLLIQFQNNGVVDDSQLPKDRFSAERLKGVDSTLKIQPAKLEDSAVYLCASSFFAGYTDTQYFGPGTRLTVL.

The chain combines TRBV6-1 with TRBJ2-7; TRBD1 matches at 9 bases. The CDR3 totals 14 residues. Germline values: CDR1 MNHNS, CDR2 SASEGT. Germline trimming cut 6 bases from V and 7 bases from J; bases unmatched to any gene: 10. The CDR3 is CASRSGTGTGEQYF. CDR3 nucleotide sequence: TGTGCCAGCAGGAGCGGGACAGGGACGGGGGAGCAGTACTTC.

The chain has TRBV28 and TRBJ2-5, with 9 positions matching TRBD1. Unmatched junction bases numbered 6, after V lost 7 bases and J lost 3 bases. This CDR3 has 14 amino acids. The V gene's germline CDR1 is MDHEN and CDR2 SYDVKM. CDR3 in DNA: TGTGCCAGCACCGGTTGGGACAGGGAAGAGACCCAGTACTTC. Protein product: CASTGWDREETQYF.

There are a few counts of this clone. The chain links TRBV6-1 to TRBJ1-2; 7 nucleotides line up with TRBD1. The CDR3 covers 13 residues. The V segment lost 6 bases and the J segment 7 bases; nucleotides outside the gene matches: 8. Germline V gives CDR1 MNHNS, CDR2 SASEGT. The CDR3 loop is CASRITGDAGYTF. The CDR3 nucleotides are TGTGCCAGCAGGATTACAGGGGACGCTGGCTACACCTTC.

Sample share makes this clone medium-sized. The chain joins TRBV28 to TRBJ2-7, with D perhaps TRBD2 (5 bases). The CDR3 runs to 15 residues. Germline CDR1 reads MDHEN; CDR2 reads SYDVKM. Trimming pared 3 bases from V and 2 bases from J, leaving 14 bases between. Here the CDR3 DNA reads TGTGCCAGCAGTTTGCAGCCTGGGAGTACCTACGAGCAGTACTTC. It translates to CASSLQPGSTYEQYF.

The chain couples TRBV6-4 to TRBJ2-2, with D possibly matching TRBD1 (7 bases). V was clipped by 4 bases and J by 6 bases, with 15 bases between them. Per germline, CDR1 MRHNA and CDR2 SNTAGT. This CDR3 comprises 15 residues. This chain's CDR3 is CASSGQGGGPGELFF. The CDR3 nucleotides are TGTGCCAGCAGTGGCCAGGGGGGAGGACCCGGGGAGCTGTTTTTT.

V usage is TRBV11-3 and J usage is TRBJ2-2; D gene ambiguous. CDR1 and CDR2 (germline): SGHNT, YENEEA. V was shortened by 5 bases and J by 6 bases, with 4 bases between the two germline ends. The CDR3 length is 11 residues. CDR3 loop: CASSRPGELFF. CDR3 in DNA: TGTGCCAGCAGCCGCCCCGGGGAGCTGTTTTTT.

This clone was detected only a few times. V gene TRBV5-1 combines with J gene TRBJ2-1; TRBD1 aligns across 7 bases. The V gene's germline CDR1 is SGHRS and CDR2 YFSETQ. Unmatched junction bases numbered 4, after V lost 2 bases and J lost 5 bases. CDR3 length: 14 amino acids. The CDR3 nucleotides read TGCGCCAGCAGCTTACTACAGGGGAACAATGAGCAGTTCTTC. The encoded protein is CASSLLQGNNEQFF. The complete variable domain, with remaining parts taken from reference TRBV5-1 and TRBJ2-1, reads KAGVTQTPRYLIKTRGQQVTLSCSPISGHRSVSWYQQTPGQGLQFLFEYFSETQRNKGNFPGRFSGRQFSNSRSEMNVSTLELGDSALYLCASSLLQGNNEQFFGPGTRLTVL.

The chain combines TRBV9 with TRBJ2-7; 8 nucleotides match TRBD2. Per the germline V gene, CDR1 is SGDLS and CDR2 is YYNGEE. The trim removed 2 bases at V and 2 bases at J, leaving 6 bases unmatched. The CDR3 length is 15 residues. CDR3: CASSVGREEAYEQYF. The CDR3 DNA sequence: TGTGCCAGCAGCGTGGGGCGGGAGGAAGCCTACGAGCAGTACTTC.

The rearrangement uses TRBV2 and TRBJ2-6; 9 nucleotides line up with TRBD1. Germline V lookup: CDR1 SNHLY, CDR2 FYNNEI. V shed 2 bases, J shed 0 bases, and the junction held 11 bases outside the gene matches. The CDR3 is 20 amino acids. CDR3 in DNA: TGTGCCAGCAGTGAACTTGGGACAGGGTGGCTGCTCTCTGGGGCCAACGTCCTGACTTTC. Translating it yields CASSELGTGWLLSGANVLTF. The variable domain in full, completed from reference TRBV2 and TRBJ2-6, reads EPEVTQTPSHQVTQMGQEVILRCVPISNHLYFYWYRQILGQKVEFLVSFYNNEISEKSEIFDDQFSVERPDGSNFTLKIRSTKLEDSAMYFCASSELGTGWLLSGANVLTFGAGSRLTVL.

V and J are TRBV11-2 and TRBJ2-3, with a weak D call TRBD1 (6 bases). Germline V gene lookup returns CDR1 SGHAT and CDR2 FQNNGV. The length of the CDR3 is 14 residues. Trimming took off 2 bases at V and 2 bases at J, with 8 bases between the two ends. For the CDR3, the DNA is TGTGCCAGCAGCTTAACAGGGTACACAGATACGCAGTATTTT. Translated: CASSLTGYTDTQYF.

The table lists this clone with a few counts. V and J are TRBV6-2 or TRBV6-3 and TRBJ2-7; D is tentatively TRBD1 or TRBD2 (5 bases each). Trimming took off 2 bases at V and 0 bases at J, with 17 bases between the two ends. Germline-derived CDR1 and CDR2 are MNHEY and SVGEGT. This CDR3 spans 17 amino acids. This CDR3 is CASSYLLGTMSSYEQYF. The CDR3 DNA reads TGTGCCAGCAGTTACCTTCTCGGGACCATGAGCTCCTACGAGCAGTACTTC.

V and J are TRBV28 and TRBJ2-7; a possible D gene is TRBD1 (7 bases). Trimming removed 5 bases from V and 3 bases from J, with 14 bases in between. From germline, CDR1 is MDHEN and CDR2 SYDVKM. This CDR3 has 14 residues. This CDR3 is CASSVAGQFYEQYF. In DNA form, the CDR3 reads TGTGCCAGCAGTGTTGCGGGACAGTTCTACGAGCAGTACTTC.

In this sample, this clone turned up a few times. CDR3 region: CASSYKSYNEQFF. In DNA, the CDR3 is TGTGCCAGCAGTTATAAATCCTACAATGAGCAGTTCTTC. V gene TRBV6-5 combines with J gene TRBJ2-1; D unclear. The CDR3 runs to 13 residues. Trimming took off 3 bases at V and 1 base at J, with 4 bases between the two ends. Per the germline V gene, CDR1 is MNHEY and CDR2 is SVGAGI.

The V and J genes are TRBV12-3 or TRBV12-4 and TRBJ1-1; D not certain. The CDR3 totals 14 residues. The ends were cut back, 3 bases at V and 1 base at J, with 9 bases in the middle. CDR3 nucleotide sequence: TGTGCCAGCAGTTTTGGGGTTGGGAACACTGAAGCTTTCTTT. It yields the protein CASSFGVGNTEAFF.

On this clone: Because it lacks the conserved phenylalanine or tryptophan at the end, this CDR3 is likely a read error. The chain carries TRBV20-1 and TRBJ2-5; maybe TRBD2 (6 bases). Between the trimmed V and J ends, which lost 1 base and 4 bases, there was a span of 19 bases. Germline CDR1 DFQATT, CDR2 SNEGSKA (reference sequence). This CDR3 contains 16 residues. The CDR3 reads CSARGLAVGLVETQYL. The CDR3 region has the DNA TGCAGTGCTAGAGGCTTAGCGGTGGGGCTTGTAGAGACCCAGTACCTC.

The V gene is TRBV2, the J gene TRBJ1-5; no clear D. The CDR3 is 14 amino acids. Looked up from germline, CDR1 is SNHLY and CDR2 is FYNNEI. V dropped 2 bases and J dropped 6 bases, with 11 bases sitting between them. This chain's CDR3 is CASSESQSVQPQHF. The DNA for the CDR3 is TGTGCCAGCAGTGAATCACAGTCAGTTCAGCCCCAGCATTTT.